This T cell receptor (beta chain) was retrieved from a study of T cell responses to AZD1222 COVID-19 vaccine. Study-level points and caveats: After the peak T cell response, and only then, were repertoires sampled. Females made up more of the donors, who were largely white British, and clonal diversity may have come out too low. Once two AZD1222 doses were given, Spike-specific TCR breadth and depth went up. Targeting of unmutated variant regions was reportedly seen in nearly half of spike-specific TCRs.

Trimming left V 6 bases short and J 1 base short, with 10 bases between. The CDR3 length is 14 residues. Per germline, CDR1 SNHLY and CDR2 FYNNEI. As regards this clone: Its specificity is unknown.

Sequenced by immunoSEQ multiplex PCR; TCRdb stores in-frame clones only, minus some. There are about 140,000 clones in the sample, with roughly 2% held by the top ten. The chain links TRBV2 to TRBJ1-5, with D hard to call. The sequence was obtained from an adult in good health. The source material was peripheral blood. CDR3 residues: CASSFDLSNQPQHF. The CDR3 nucleotides are TGTGCCAGCAGCTTCGACTTGAGCAATCAGCCCCAGCATTTT. The entire variable domain, with the rest obtained from reference TRBV2 and TRBJ1-5, is as follows: EPEVTQTPSHQVTQMGQEVILRCVPISNHLYFYWYRQILGQKVEFLVSFYNNEISEKSEIFDDQFSVERPDGSNFTLKIRSTKLEDSAMYFCASSFDLSNQPQHFGDGTRLSIL.